The entry that follows covers one T cell receptor (beta chain) sequence. The antigen remains undetermined. Primers for the PCR totalled 60 Vbeta and 13 Jbeta. Profiling relied on immunoSEQ multiplex PCR, and the TCRdb table lists in-frame clones only, not all of them. The table includes 150,000 to 200,000 clones, approximately 80% detected once. The sample is drawn from a study of cytomegalovirus exposure and HLA in healthy donors. Turning to the study itself: Unique TCRs from HLA-typed donors, some 85 million of them, were held in an early data release. Falling in the Caucasian-associated ancestry cluster were roughly 80% of a few hundred genotyped donors.

Study results and caveats: With high specificity and sensitivity, the classifier reportedly diagnosed cytomegalovirus status.

Germline CDR1 is SGHDT and CDR2 is YYEEEE. The CDR3 extends over 18 amino acids. The trim removed 4 bases at V and 3 bases at J, leaving 15 bases unmatched. Sequencing was carried out using PBMCs. The receptor comes from a woman in her 50s in good health and CMV-seronegative. This chain uses TRBV5-6 with TRBJ1-2; the match to TRBD1 covers 10 bases. The CDR3 region has the DNA TGTGCCAGCAGCCCCACCAGAGTGGACAGGGGGACGGACTATGGCTACACCTTC. Amino acid sequence: CASSPTRVDRGTDYGYTF.